The rows below give T cell receptor beta chains drawn from one sample of a study of human CD8 memory T cell subsets. No DNA is given; TCRdb re-called the 5' RACE reads and lists each CDR3 protein once. Its clone listing holds almost 7,500 distinct CDR3 sequences. The sample consisted of CD8+ T cells from PBMCs. The source of these receptors is a human donor in good health. Each CDR3 is given with its conserved first and last residue. The size of a clone is reported for some rows only, either as once, few or many, or as a class for expanded clones.

j_gene | v_gene | abundance | CDR3aa
TRBJ2-5 | TRBV3-1 | NA | CASSSTLGTQSPKTQYF
TRBJ1-3 | TRBV5-1 | NA | CASSPGDSGNTIYF
TRBJ2-1 | TRBV7-3 | medium-sized | CASSTGSSLNEQFF
TRBJ2-1 | TRBV27 | NA | CASIRSDYNEQFF
TRBJ1-4 | TRBV5-6 | medium-sized | CASFDRSNEKLFF
TRBJ2-7 | TRBV5-1 | NA | CASSPSPGSSYEQYF
TRBJ2-1 | TRBV29-1 | NA | CSVEAPISAGSYNEQFF
TRBJ2-1 | TRBV20-1 | NA | CSAREEGWGNEQFF
TRBJ2-1 | TRBV7-2 | NA | CASSLFSGGDEQFF
TRBJ1-2 | TRBV25-1 | NA | CASSEGFGYTF
TRBJ2-5 | TRBV21-1 | NA | CASSKGRMGSPETQYF
TRBJ2-5 | TRBV7-8 | medium-sized | CAITPWGATYQETQYF
TRBJ2-4 | TRBV27 | NA | CASSLRDNMYIQYF
TRBJ2-7 | TRBV3-1 | NA | CASSQASSGRVYEQYF
TRBJ2-3 | TRBV29-1 | NA | CSANRENTDTQYF
TRBJ1-1 | TRBV11-1 | NA | CASRSGADTEAFF
TRBJ2-3 | TRBV20-1 | large | CSARARAALSTDTQYF
TRBJ1-3 | TRBV9 | NA | CASSAQKGTGNTIYF
TRBJ1-1 | TRBV29-1 | medium-sized | CSAMGLTEAFF
TRBJ2-2 | TRBV6-5 | NA | CASSFVGGDTGELFF
TRBJ1-1 | TRBV28 | medium-sized | CASSQRGDRPGTEAFF
TRBJ2-7 | TRBV6-1 | NA | CASSEFYEQYF
TRBJ2-1 | TRBV12-5 | NA | CASGLSGSDEQFF